This TCR beta chain was found in a study of cytomegalovirus exposure and HLA in healthy donors. 13 Jbeta primers and 60 Vbeta primers were used for the PCR. Only in-frame clones appear in the TCRdb table, and some are missing; sequencing was by immunoSEQ multiplex PCR. The table shows about 90,000 clones, with nearly 70% occurring only once. The CDR3 spans 14 residues. Germline assignment: CDR1 LGHNA and CDR2 YSLEER. V dropped 1 base and J dropped 2 bases, with 7 bases sitting between them. The rearrangement joins TRBV4-3 to TRBJ2-3; a possible D gene is TRBD1 (5 bases). This receptor was identified in a woman aged 45-59 years in good health and CMV-seropositive. The material sequenced was PBMCs. CDR3 residues: CASSQVGATDTQYF. CDR3 DNA sequence: TGCGCCAGCAGCCAAGTTGGGGCCACAGATACGCAGTATTTT.